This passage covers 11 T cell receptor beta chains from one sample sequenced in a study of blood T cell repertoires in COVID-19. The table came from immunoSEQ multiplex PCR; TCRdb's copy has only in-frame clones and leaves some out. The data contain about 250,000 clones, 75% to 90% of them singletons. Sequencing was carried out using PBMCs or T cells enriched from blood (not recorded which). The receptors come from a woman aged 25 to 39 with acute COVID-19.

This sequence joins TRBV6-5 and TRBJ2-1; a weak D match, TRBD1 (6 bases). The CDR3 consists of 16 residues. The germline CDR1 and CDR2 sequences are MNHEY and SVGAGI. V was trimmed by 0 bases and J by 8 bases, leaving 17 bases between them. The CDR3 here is CASSYSGGRIFDEQFF. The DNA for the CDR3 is TGTGCCAGCAGTTACTCAGGGGGACGTATCTTCGATGAGCAGTTCTTC.

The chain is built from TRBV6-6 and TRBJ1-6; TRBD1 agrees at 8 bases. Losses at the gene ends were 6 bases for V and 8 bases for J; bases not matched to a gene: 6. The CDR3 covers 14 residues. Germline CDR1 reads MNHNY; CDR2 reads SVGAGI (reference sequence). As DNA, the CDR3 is TGTGCCAGCAGATCCGGGACAGGTTATTCACCCCTCCACTTT. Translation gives CASRSGTGYSPLHF.

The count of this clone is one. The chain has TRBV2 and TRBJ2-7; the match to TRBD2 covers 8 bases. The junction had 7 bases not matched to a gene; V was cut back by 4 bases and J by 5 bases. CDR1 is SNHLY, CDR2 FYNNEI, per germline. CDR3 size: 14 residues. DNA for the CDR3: TGTGCCAGCAGTGGGAGAGCGGGAGACAACGAGCAGTACTTC. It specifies CASSGRAGDNEQYF.

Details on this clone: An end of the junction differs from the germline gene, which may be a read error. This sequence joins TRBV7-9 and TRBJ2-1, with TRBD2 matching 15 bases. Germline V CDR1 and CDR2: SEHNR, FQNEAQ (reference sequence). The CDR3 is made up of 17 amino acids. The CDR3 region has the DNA TGTGCCAGCAGCCCGGGACTAGCGGGGGGCCAGTACAGTGAGCAGTTCTTC. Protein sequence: CASSPGLAGGQYSEQFF.

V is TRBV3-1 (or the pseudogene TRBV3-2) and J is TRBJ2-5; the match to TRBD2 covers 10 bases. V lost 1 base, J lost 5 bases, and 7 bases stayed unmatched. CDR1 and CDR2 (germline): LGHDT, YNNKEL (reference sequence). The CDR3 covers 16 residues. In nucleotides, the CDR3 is TGTGCCAGCAGCCAAGCCGGCCTAGCGGGAGCTGAGACCCAGTACTTC. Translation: CASSQAGLAGAETQYF.

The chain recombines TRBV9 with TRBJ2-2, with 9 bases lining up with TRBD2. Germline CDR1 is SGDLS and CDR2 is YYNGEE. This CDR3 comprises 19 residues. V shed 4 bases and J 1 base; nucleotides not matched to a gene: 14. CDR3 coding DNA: TGTGCCAGCAGCCCCCATGGGCTAGCGGGGCGACAGAACACCGGGGAGCTGTTTTTT. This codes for CASSPHGLAGRQNTGELFF.

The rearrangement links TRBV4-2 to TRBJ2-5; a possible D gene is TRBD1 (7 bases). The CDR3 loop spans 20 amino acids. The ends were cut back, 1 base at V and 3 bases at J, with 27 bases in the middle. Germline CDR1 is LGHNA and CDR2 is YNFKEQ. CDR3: CASSQGEYQGGFTSKETQYF. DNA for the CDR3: TGTGCCAGCAGCCAAGGAGAGTATCAGGGGGGTTTTACGAGTAAAGAGACCCAGTACTTC.

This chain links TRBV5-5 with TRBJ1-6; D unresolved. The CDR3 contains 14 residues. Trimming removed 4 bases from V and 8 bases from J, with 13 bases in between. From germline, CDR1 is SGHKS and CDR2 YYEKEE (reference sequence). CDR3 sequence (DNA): TGTGCCAGCAGCCTCCAGGCAGCAGATTCACCCCTCCACTTT. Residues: CASSLQAADSPLHF. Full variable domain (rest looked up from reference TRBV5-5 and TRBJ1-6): DAGVTQSPTHLIKTRGQQVTLRCSPISGHKSVSWYQQVLGQGPQFIFQYYEKEERGRGNFPDRFSARQFPNYSSELNVNALLLGDSALYLCASSLQAADSPLHFGNGTRLTVT.

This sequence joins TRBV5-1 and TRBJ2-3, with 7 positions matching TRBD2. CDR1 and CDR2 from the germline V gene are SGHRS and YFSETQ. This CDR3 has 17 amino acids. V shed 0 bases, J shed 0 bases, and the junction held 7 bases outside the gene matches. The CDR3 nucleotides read TGCGCCAGCAGCTTGGTCAGCGGGGCATCTAGCACAGATACGCAGTATTTT. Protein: CASSLVSGASSTDTQYF. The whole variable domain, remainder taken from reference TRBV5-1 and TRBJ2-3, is KAGVTQTPRYLIKTRGQQVTLSCSPISGHRSVSWYQQTPGQGLQFLFEYFSETQRNKGNFPGRFSGRQFSNSRSEMNVSTLELGDSALYLCASSLVSGASSTDTQYFGPGTRLTVL.

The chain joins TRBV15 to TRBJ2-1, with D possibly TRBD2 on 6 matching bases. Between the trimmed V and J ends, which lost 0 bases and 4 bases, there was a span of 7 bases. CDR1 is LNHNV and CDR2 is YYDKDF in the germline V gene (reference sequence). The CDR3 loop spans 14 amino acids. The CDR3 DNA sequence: TGTGCCACCAGCAGAGACCGGGAGTACAATGAGCAGTTCTTC. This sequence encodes CATSRDREYNEQFF.

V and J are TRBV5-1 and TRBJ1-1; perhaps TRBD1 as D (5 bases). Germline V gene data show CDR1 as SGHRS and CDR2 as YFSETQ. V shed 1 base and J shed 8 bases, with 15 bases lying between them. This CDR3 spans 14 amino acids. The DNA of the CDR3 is TGCGCCAGCAGCTTGTTGGGAATGGGGGGAGAAGCTTTCTTT. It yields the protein CASSLLGMGGEAFF. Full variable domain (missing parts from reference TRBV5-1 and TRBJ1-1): KAGVTQTPRYLIKTRGQQVTLSCSPISGHRSVSWYQQTPGQGLQFLFEYFSETQRNKGNFPGRFSGRQFSNSRSEMNVSTLELGDSALYLCASSLLGMGGEAFFGQGTRLTVV.